This TCR beta chain was identified in a study of radiotherapy plus CTLA-4 blockade in lung cancer. Generated by immunoSEQ multiplex PCR, the TCRdb table keeps only in-frame clones and is missing some. The sample holds approximately 50,000 clones, 70% to 75% seen once. CDR1 and CDR2 from the germline V gene are ENHRY and SYGVKD. CDR3 length: 11 amino acids. With 3 bases removed from V and 5 bases from J, the gap between germline ends came to 4 bases. Chemo-refractory metastatic non-small-cell lung cancer patients underwent focal radiation alongside CTLA-4 blockade with ipilimumab. Concerning this clone: Its antigen remains unidentified.

Overall study results and limits: Early blood T cell clone changes and increased post-radiation serum interferon-beta were reportedly the strongest response predictors. TCR clones from tumors expanded in blood after radiotherapy plus ipilimumab.

The sample consisted of peripheral blood, taken from a patient treated with radiotherapy plus ipilimumab. The TCR was taken from a human donor with non-small cell lung cancer who had a complete response to radiotherapy plus ipilimumab. The V call is TRBV10-3, the J call TRBJ1-1; D unresolved. The CDR3: CAISDRTEAFF. The CDR3 DNA follows: TGTGCCATCAGTGACAGAACTGAAGCTTTCTTT.